This TCR beta chain was documented in a study of human T cells and chemical hapten exposure. Notes on the study in general: Counts of TCRs above 1 in 1000 frequency stayed unchanged with DPC sensitization.

The authors extracted total RNA from unfractionated whole blood. Of note for this clonotype: The antigen remains unidentified.

The library tagged each cDNA molecule with unique molecular identifiers. Authors' analysis steps: Per-sample TCR counts ranged from about 20,000 to 700,000, median around 96,000. TCRdb reprocessed the 5' RACE reads via MiXCR and lists one record per CDR3 protein. In this record, the V and J calls reflect TCRdb's handling and not the investigators' own analysis. Of roughly 81,000 distinct CDR3 sequences in the sample, 15% to 20% were seen once. This TCR derives from a female donor in good health.

CDR3 coding DNA: TGTGCCAGCAGTTTACACCCTGGCGGGCCCAGCACAGATACGCAGTATTTT. Translating gives CASSLHPGGPSTDTQYF. This sequence joins TRBV28 and TRBJ2-3; D might be TRBD2 (5 bases). This CDR3 is 17 amino acids long. Germline V gene sequence: CDR1 MDHEN, CDR2 SYDVKM. Trimming left V 2 bases short and J 0 bases short, with 15 bases between. Supplemented by reference TRBV28 and TRBJ2-3, the full variable domain reads DVKVTQSSRYLVKRTGEKVFLECVQDMDHENMFWYRQDPGLGLRLIYFSYDVKMKEKGDIPEGYSVSREKKERFSLILESASTNQTSMYLCASSLHPGGPSTDTQYFGPGTRLTVL.